One and the same sample provided the 14 T cell receptor beta chains below, sequenced in a study of Ad26.COV2.S vaccination and SARS-CoV-2 variants. Generated by immunoSEQ multiplex PCR, the TCRdb table keeps only in-frame clones and is missing some. Altogether hundreds of thousands of clones are present, roughly nine tenths being singletons, with the ten largest covering 6.4%. The treatment is: roughly 18 received Ad26.COV2.S at low or high dose, single or two shots; roughly 5 received placebo; per-sample allocation not given. The samples date from day 63 after the first vaccine or placebo injection. The sample here was peripheral blood, taken in a trial of Ad26.COV2.S vaccine versus placebo. The receptors were gathered from a person between 18 and 60 years old who received the Ad26.COV2.S COVID-19 vaccine or a placebo.

The chain recombines TRBV5-1 with TRBJ1-6; D might be TRBD1 (6 bases). Germline CDR1 is SGHRS and CDR2 is YFSETQ. This CDR3 has 15 residues. V lost 0 bases to trimming and J lost 7 bases, with 11 bases between them. Written as DNA, the CDR3 is TGCGCCAGCAGCTTGGATGGCAGGGGAAATTCACCCCTCCACTTT. Protein sequence: CASSLDGRGNSPLHF. The full variable domain, its missing parts supplied by reference TRBV5-1 and TRBJ1-6, is KAGVTQTPRYLIKTRGQQVTLSCSPISGHRSVSWYQQTPGQGLQFLFEYFSETQRNKGNFPGRFSGRQFSNSRSEMNVSTLELGDSALYLCASSLDGRGNSPLHFGNGTRLTVT.

The V call is TRBV28, the J call TRBJ2-7; no reliable D call. The germline V and J ends were trimmed by 6 bases and 4 bases, with 10 bases remaining between them. The CDR3 has 12 amino acids. From germline, CDR1 is MDHEN and CDR2 SYDVKM. This chain's CDR3 is CASSPIEYEQYF. DNA for the CDR3: TGTGCCAGCAGCCCTATTGAGTACGAGCAGTACTTC.

V gene TRBV6-5 combines with J gene TRBJ1-6; TRBD1 matches 8 bases. The CDR3 loop spans 15 amino acids. V trimming: 0 bases; J trimming: 10 bases; junction bases outside the gene matches: 5. Germline lookup yields CDR1 MNHEY and CDR2 SVGAGI. The CDR3 loop is CASSYSNRGRSPLHF. Here the CDR3 DNA reads TGTGCCAGCAGTTACTCGAACAGGGGGAGGTCACCCCTCCACTTT.

J is TRBJ2-1 and V is TRBV7-3; D remains ambiguous. The V gene lost 3 bases and the J gene lost 8 bases, with 14 bases spanning the gap. The CDR3 is 14 residues long. Germline lookup yields CDR1 SGHTA and CDR2 FQGTGA. This chain's CDR3 is CASSLLVESHEQFF. CDR3 DNA: TGTGCCAGCAGCTTGCTTGTGGAATCCCATGAGCAGTTCTTC.

V usage is TRBV20-1 and J usage is TRBJ1-6; 9 bases align to TRBD1. This CDR3 has 14 amino acids. Per the germline V gene, CDR1 is DFQATT and CDR2 is SNEGSKA (reference sequence). J was trimmed by 7 bases and V by 3 bases; bases with no gene match: 4. In DNA form, the CDR3 reads TGCAGTGCTAGTGCCGGGACAGGGAATTCACCCCTCCACTTT. This codes for CSASAGTGNSPLHF.

There are a few counts of this clone. The chain links TRBV5-1 to TRBJ1-4; TRBD1 might be the D (6 bases). V was cut by 5 bases and J by 8 bases, with 16 bases left in between. The CDR3 runs 14 residues. Germline V gene data show CDR1 as SGHRS and CDR2 as YFSETQ. DNA of the CDR3: TGCGCCAGCAGTCAAGGACAGCTTGGAGAAAAACTGTTTTTT. Its translation: CASSQGQLGEKLFF.

V and J are TRBV7-9 and TRBJ2-7; TRBD1 matches 7 bases. The length of the CDR3 is 14 residues. Germline assignment: CDR1 SEHNR and CDR2 FQNEAQ (reference sequence). After removal of 4 bases from V and 5 bases from J, the junction contained 8 bases not matched to a gene. The CDR3, as DNA: TGTGCCAGCAGCTCAACCGGGACAGTTCACGAGCAGTACTTC. Its protein is CASSSTGTVHEQYF.

The CDR3 loop is CASSQLGLGAGNEQFF. The CDR3 DNA sequence: TGTGCCAGCAGCCAATTGGGACTAGGGGCGGGCAATGAGCAGTTCTTC. This chain joins TRBV14 and TRBJ2-1; 8 positions match TRBD2. The V gene end was trimmed by 2 bases and the J gene end by 6 bases; junction bases not matched to a gene: 9. This CDR3 is built from 16 residues. Germline CDR1 is SGHDN and CDR2 is FVKESK.

The chain couples TRBV28 to TRBJ1-1; the D is unclear. Trimming cost V 3 bases and J 4 bases, with 9 bases left between them. The CDR3 extends over 13 amino acids. Germline V gene lookup returns CDR1 MDHEN and CDR2 SYDVKM. The CDR3 DNA reads TGTGCCAGCAGTTTTGGTCGGAGCACTGAAGCTTTCTTT. The encoded protein is CASSFGRSTEAFF.

V is TRBV5-4 and J is TRBJ1-1; D is undetermined. CDR1 and CDR2 from the germline V gene are SGHNT and YYREEE (reference sequence). The V end lost 6 bases, the J end lost 5 bases, and 17 bases lay between the germline ends. The CDR3 is made up of 14 amino acids. CDR3 region: CASNLQGVATEAFF. The CDR3 region has the DNA TGTGCCAGCAACCTACAAGGCGTCGCGACTGAAGCTTTCTTT.

The chain recombines TRBV21-1 with TRBJ2-1; the D call of TRBD2 is as the table states it, not checked on the DNA. TRBV21-1 is deemed a pseudogene. This CDR3 comprises 18 residues. Here the CDR3 reads CASSNITELAPYPDEQFF. CDR3 in DNA: TGTGCCAGCAGCAATATTACCGAACTAGCTCCATACCCGGATGAGCAGTTCTTC.

The V call is TRBV4-1, the J call TRBJ2-1, with 8 bases fitting TRBD2. The germline V gene encodes CDR1 MGHRA and CDR2 YSYEKL. The trim removed 4 bases at V and 2 bases at J, leaving 4 bases unmatched. This CDR3 contains 15 residues. The CDR3 spells CASSPRLATYNEQFF. DNA for the CDR3: TGCGCCAGCAGCCCGAGACTAGCGACCTACAATGAGCAGTTCTTC.

V and J are TRBV5-6 and TRBJ2-2; D possibly matches TRBD1 or TRBD2 (6 bases each). The CDR3 runs to 16 residues. CDR1 is SGHDT and CDR2 is YYEEEE in the germline V gene. The V end was cut by 6 bases, the J end by 3 bases, with 18 bases between. As DNA, the CDR3 is TGTGCCAGCACCTCTGCTTGGAGGGGGTACACCGGGGAGCTGTTTTTT. This encodes CASTSAWRGYTGELFF.

The rearrangement joins TRBV6-5 to TRBJ2-7; 8 positions agree with TRBD1. The ends lost 4 bases at V and 5 bases at J; junction bases unmatched: 10. CDR1 and CDR2 (germline): MNHEY, SVGAGI. The CDR3 length is 15 residues. This CDR3 is CASSFWTGPGNEQYF. CDR3 DNA: TGTGCCAGCAGTTTCTGGACAGGGCCGGGGAACGAGCAGTACTTC.